Reported below is one TCR beta chain. Assay used: immunoSEQ multiplex PCR; TCRdb lists only in-frame clones, some missing. This table has roughly 56,000 clones, roughly 91% appearing once. This record comes from a study of cytomegalovirus exposure and HLA in healthy donors. The ends lost 11 bases at V and 2 bases at J; junction bases unmatched: 2. The germline CDR1 and CDR2 sequences are LNHDA and SQIVND (reference sequence). This CDR3 spans 12 amino acids. This rearrangement joins TRBV19 to TRBJ2-1, with 8 bases that match TRBD2. This receptor was taken from a woman aged 25-40 years in good health and CMV-seronegative. Sequenced sample: PBMCs. The CDR3 DNA reads as TGTGCCTCCGGGGGGGCCTACAATGAGCAGTTCTTC. It specifies CASGGAYNEQFF.